This is a list of T cell receptor beta chains from one sample in a study of blood T cell repertoires in COVID-19. Sequencing was performed with immunoSEQ multiplex PCR; in TCRdb, only in-frame clones are kept and a portion is missing. The sample holds 25,000 to 30,000 clones; roughly nine tenths are singletons and the top ten take around 17%. Sequencing input: peripheral blood. The receptors were sampled from a human donor in a cohort sampled during active COVID-19. Both conserved end residues are part of each CDR3. The D gene is left open where the match is weak. Only part of the rows carry a size: once, few, many, or a class if the clone is expanded.

cdr3_length,clone_size,d_call,v_call,j_call,cdr3_aa,cdr3_nt
16,-,TRBD1,TRBV10-3,TRBJ1-4,CATSGQGIATNEKLFF,TGTGCCACCTCGGGACAGGGGATTGCAACTAATGAAAAACTGTTTTTT
16,-,TRBD2,TRBV5-5,TRBJ2-3,CASSLGGLAGTDTQYF,TGTGCCAGCAGCTTAGGGGGACTAGCGGGCACAGATACGCAGTATTTT
18,-,TRBD2,TRBV6-2/TRBV6-3,TRBJ2-1,CASSYRGGLEIRWDEQFF,TGTGCCAGCAGTTATAGGGGGGGACTAGAGATCCGGTGGGATGAGCAGTTCTTC
15,-,-,TRBV7-2,TRBJ2-5,CASSPYLAVQETQYF,TGTGCCAGCAGCCCATACTTAGCGGTCCAAGAGACCCAGTACTTC
15,-,TRBD2,TRBV7-2,TRBJ2-1,CASTTGGAPYNEQFF,TGTGCCAGCACCACGGGGGGGGCGCCCTACAATGAGCAGTTCTTC
13,-,-,TRBV28,TRBJ2-2,CASSATITGELFF,TGTGCCAGCAGTGCGACAATCACCGGGGAGCTGTTTTTT
16,-,TRBD2,TRBV6-6,TRBJ2-7,CASSYSKGGSTDEQYF,TGTGCCAGCAGTTATTCGAAGGGCGGGAGCACCGACGAGCAGTACTTC
13,-,-,TRBV6-6,TRBJ1-3,CASSYGARNTIYF,TGTGCCAGCAGTTACGGGGCACGGAACACCATATATTTT
14,-,TRBD1,TRBV3-1/TRBV3-2,TRBJ2-3,CASSPDRGLGTQYF,TGTGCCAGCAGCCCAGACAGGGGGCTGGGTACGCAGTATTTT
14,-,-,TRBV9,TRBJ2-5,CASSVGRYQETQYF,TGTGCCAGCAGCGTAGGGAGGTACCAAGAGACCCAGTACTTC
15,-,TRBD2,TRBV5-6,TRBJ2-3,CASSPLAGGTDTQYF,TGTGCCAGCAGCCCTCTAGCGGGGGGCACAGATACGCAGTATTTT
14,-,TRBD1,TRBV5-5,TRBJ1-4,CASSLGTGAEKLFF,TGTGCCAGCAGCTTGGGGACAGGGGCTGAAAAACTGTTTTTT
16,-,TRBD1,TRBV5-8,TRBJ1-1,CASSFRKRTGGTEAFF,TGTGCCAGCAGCTTTAGGAAACGGACAGGGGGCACTGAAGCTTTCTTT
13,-,-,TRBV11-3,TRBJ1-1,CASSLHRRTEAFF,TGTGCCAGCAGCTTACATCGCCGGACTGAAGCTTTCTTT
16,-,-,TRBV10-2,TRBJ1-4,CASTRQVLATNEKLFF,TGCGCCAGCACCCGACAGGTTCTAGCAACTAATGAAAAACTGTTTTTT
14,-,TRBD1,TRBV5-1,TRBJ2-7,CASSPLTGGNEQYF,TGCGCCAGCAGCCCCCTGACAGGGGGCAATGAGCAGTACTTC
16,-,-,TRBV7-9,TRBJ1-2,CASSSQAGLYNYGYTF,TGTGCCAGCAGCTCCCAGGCAGGCCTCTATAACTATGGCTACACCTTC
17,-,TRBD2,TRBV4-1,TRBJ2-1,CASSHPPGASGGNEQFF,TGCGCCAGCAGCCATCCTCCCGGAGCTAGCGGGGGAAATGAGCAGTTCTTC
14,-,TRBD1,TRBV2,TRBJ1-5,CASTGTGEIQPQHF,TGTGCCAGCACAGGGACAGGAGAGATTCAGCCCCAGCATTTT
12,once,-,TRBV4-2,TRBJ2-1,CASSLTNNEQFF,TGTGCCAGCAGCCTCACTAACAATGAGCAGTTCTTC
16,-,TRBD2,TRBV5-6,TRBJ2-5,CASSLRSGLAEETQYF,TGTGCCAGCAGCTTGCGGTCCGGACTAGCGGAGGAGACCCAGTACTTC
20,-,TRBD1,TRBV5-1,TRBJ1-4,CASRPFPDRGSGGTNEKLFF,TGCGCCAGCAGACCCTTTCCGGACAGGGGCTCAGGGGGGACTAATGAAAAACTGTTTTTT
15,-,TRBD2,TRBV5-1,TRBJ2-3,CASSNSGSGTDTQYF,TGCGCCAGCAGCAATAGCGGGAGTGGAACAGATACGCAGTATTTT
13,-,-,TRBV6-5,TRBJ2-1,CASSRDFPGEQFF,TGTGCCAGCAGCAGGGACTTTCCGGGGGAGCAGTTCTTC
14,-,-,TRBV9,TRBJ2-7,CASSVAGNTYEQYF,TGTGCCAGCAGCGTAGCCGGGAACACCTACGAGCAGTACTTC
17,-,TRBD1,TRBV15,TRBJ1-2,CATSRRDSLAPNYGYTF,TGTGCCACCAGCAGGCGGGACAGCCTCGCCCCTAACTATGGCTACACCTTC
14,-,-,TRBV5-1,TRBJ2-7,CASSLVGGSYEQYF,TGCGCCAGCAGCTTGGTAGGGGGCTCCTACGAGCAGTACTTC
15,-,TRBD1,TRBV4-1,TRBJ1-5,CASSQEDAGGQPQHF,TGCGCCAGCAGCCAAGAAGACGCAGGGGGTCAGCCCCAGCATTTT
15,-,-,TRBV19,TRBJ2-5,CASSIDRSTAATQYF,TGTGCCAGTAGTATAGATCGGTCCACAGCAGCGACCCAGTACTTC
13,-,-,TRBV6-2/TRBV6-3,TRBJ2-7,CASSIGGSYEQYF,TGTGCCAGCAGCATCGGGGGCTCCTACGAGCAGTACTTC
15,few,-,TRBV27,TRBJ2-2,CASSLLSGYTGELFF,TGTGCCAGCAGTTTACTTAGCGGCTACACCGGGGAGCTGTTTTTT